These 25 T cell receptor beta chains were all obtained from the same sample, sequenced in a study of long-term antiretroviral therapy in people with HIV. Investigators performed immunoSEQ version v3.0 at survey level. Assay used: immunoSEQ multiplex PCR; TCRdb lists only in-frame clones, some missing. The table includes about 18,000 clones, roughly nine tenths detected once. This material consisted of unsorted PBMCs, taken 4.2 years after starting antiretroviral therapy. Receptors originate from a man in his fifties with HIV.

V usage is TRBV18 and J usage is TRBJ2-1; D perhaps matches TRBD1 (5 bases). This CDR3 has 14 amino acids. The V and J ends lost 2 bases and 8 bases respectively, with 13 bases between them. Germline V gene sequence: CDR1 KGHSH, CDR2 LQKENI. The CDR3 protein is CASSPRTSLDEQFF. In DNA, the CDR3 is TGTGCCAGCTCACCAAGGACAAGTCTAGATGAGCAGTTCTTC.

There are a few counts of this clone. The V and J genes are TRBV7-8 and TRBJ2-7, with 7 bases aligning to TRBD2. This CDR3 is built from 17 residues. Germline assignment: CDR1 SGHVS and CDR2 FQNEAQ. Trimming cost V 3 bases and J 5 bases; bases outside gene matches: 16. CDR3 loop: CASSFGPLRGGLNEQYF. Written as DNA, the CDR3 is TGTGCCAGCAGCTTTGGTCCACTACGCGGGGGACTCAACGAGCAGTACTTC.

The rearrangement uses TRBV7-2 and TRBJ2-3, with unresolved D. CDR1 SGHTA and CDR2 FQGNSA come from the germline V gene. V lost 5 bases, J lost 4 bases, and 7 bases lay in between. This CDR3 spans 12 amino acids. The DNA of the CDR3 is TGTGCCAGCAGCCAGAGACCAGATACGCAGTATTTT. It translates to CASSQRPDTQYF.

The chain recombines TRBV29-1 with TRBJ2-1; 7 nucleotides line up with TRBD1. V was pared by 2 bases and J by 16 bases, with 8 bases of the junction left unmatched. Germline CDR1 SQVTM, CDR2 ANQGSEA. This CDR3 contains 11 residues. This chain's CDR3 is CSVERGQVHFF. CDR3 coding DNA: TGCAGCGTTGAACGTGGACAGGTCCATTTCTTC.

This sequence joins TRBV5-1 and TRBJ1-2; 9 bases are shared with TRBD1. Germline V lookup: CDR1 SGHRS, CDR2 YFSETQ. The CDR3 has 18 residues. The ends lost 0 bases at V and 0 bases at J; junction bases unmatched: 9. The CDR3 nucleotides read TGCGCCAGCAGCTTGGCTGGGACAGGGTCCCCTGCTAACTATGGCTACACCTTC. Residues: CASSLAGTGSPANYGYTF.

The chain is built from TRBV7-2 and TRBJ2-5; D might be TRBD1 or TRBD2, each matching 5 bases. The V gene's germline CDR1 is SGHTA and CDR2 FQGNSA. Trimming cost V 5 bases and J 4 bases, with 14 bases left between them. The CDR3 is 14 residues long. The CDR3 is CASSPPGTPETQYF. CDR3 nucleotides: TGTGCCAGCAGCCCGCCCGGGACCCCAGAGACCCAGTACTTC.

The J gene is TRBJ1-3, the V gene TRBV11-2; a possible D gene is TRBD1 (5 bases). Germline loops: CDR1 SGHAT, CDR2 FQNNGV. This CDR3 spans 15 amino acids. The V and J ends lost 0 bases and 3 bases respectively, with 9 bases between them. CDR3: CASSLEGGGGNTIYF. CDR3 nucleotides: TGTGCCAGCAGCTTAGAGGGGGGTGGTGGAAACACCATATATTTT.

The CDR3 DNA is TGTGCCACCTCATCCGAGGGGAGCACAGATACGCAGTATTTT. It specifies CATSSEGSTDTQYF. This chain joins TRBV13 and TRBJ2-3, with D perhaps being TRBD1 or TRBD2 (5 bases each). The CDR3 spans 14 residues. CDR1 is PRHDT and CDR2 is FYEKMQ in the germline V gene (reference sequence). The V gene lost 10 bases and the J gene lost 0 bases, with 14 bases spanning the gap.

The rearrangement joins TRBV11-3 to TRBJ1-2; TRBD1 aligns across 10 bases. Germline assignment: CDR1 SGHNT and CDR2 YENEEA. This CDR3 is 13 amino acids long. The CDR3 bases are TGTGCTCGAAACGGGACAGGGGATTATGGCTACACCTTC. It is translated as CARNGTGDYGYTF.

This clone occurred a few times. The chain uses TRBV11-2 and TRBJ2-7; the D gene is possibly TRBD1 (6 bases). V was pared by 1 base and J by 4 bases, with 23 bases between. Germline CDR1 SGHAT, CDR2 FQNNGV. The CDR3 consists of 18 residues. The CDR3 bases are TGTGCCAGCAGCTTAGTGGGGACATCCTTCGATTTTCCTTACGAGCAGTACTTC. Encoded protein: CASSLVGTSFDFPYEQYF.

The chain joins TRBV7-2 to TRBJ2-2; D is unresolved. Deletions cut 8 bases from V and 0 bases from J, with 13 bases between. Looked up from germline, CDR1 is SGHTA and CDR2 is FQGNSA. CDR3 length: 15 residues. CDR3 residues: CASGARVANTGELFF. CDR3 bases: TGTGCCAGCGGTGCTAGGGTGGCGAACACCGGGGAGCTGTTTTTT.

The chain combines TRBV15 with TRBJ2-7; D uncertain. This CDR3 is 14 amino acids long. V was clipped by 3 bases and J by 2 bases, with 11 bases between them. CDR1 and CDR2 from the germline V gene are LNHNV and YYDKDF (reference sequence). The CDR3 DNA reads as TGTGCCACCAGCAGGGAAAGGATCACCTACGAGCAGTACTTC. Encoded protein: CATSRERITYEQYF.

The chain recombines TRBV7-6 with TRBJ1-4, with 9 bases identical to TRBD1. Per germline, CDR1 SGHVS and CDR2 FNYEAQ. The CDR3 is made up of 17 amino acids. Germline trimming cut 5 bases from V and 4 bases from J; bases unmatched to any gene: 11. The CDR3 DNA sequence: TGTGCCAGCAGCCCAAACCGAGGGACAGGGTTTAATGAAAAACTGTTTTTT. The encoded protein is CASSPNRGTGFNEKLFF.

CDR3 nucleotide sequence: TGTGCCAGTAGTACCGTCGAGAGTTTCACAGATACGCAGTATTTT. It encodes CASSTVESFTDTQYF. V usage is TRBV19 and J usage is TRBJ2-3; no reliable D call. Germline V gives CDR1 LNHDA, CDR2 SQIVND (reference sequence). The CDR3 spans 15 residues. V was cut by 4 bases and J by 2 bases, with 13 bases left in between.

The chain is built from TRBV28 and TRBJ2-6; 9 bases match TRBD1. Germline assignment: CDR1 MDHEN and CDR2 SYDVKM. This CDR3 contains 18 residues. Unmatched junction bases numbered 10, after V lost 6 bases and J lost 1 base. DNA of the CDR3: TGTGCCAGCAGATCCCCGGGACAGGGAACGTCTGGGGCCAACGTCCTGACTTTC. Protein: CASRSPGQGTSGANVLTF.

The V call is TRBV30, the J call TRBJ2-1; no reliable D call. The CDR3 contains 17 residues. The V end lost 2 bases, the J end lost 0 bases, and 17 bases lay between the germline ends. Looked up from germline, CDR1 is GTSNPN and CDR2 is SVGIG (reference sequence). The DNA of the CDR3 is TGTGCCTGGAGTCCCCTTACCGGGTCGAGCTCCTACAATGAGCAGTTCTTC. The encoded protein is CAWSPLTGSSSYNEQFF.

The genes are TRBV4-1 and TRBJ1-6; the match to TRBD1 covers 7 bases. The junction had 1 base not matched to a gene; V was cut back by 0 bases and J by 2 bases. CDR1 and CDR2 from the germline V gene are MGHRA and YSYEKL. CDR3 length: 16 amino acids. The CDR3 region is CASSQDTGAYNSPLHF. Here the CDR3 DNA reads TGCGCCAGCAGCCAAGACACAGGGGCCTATAATTCACCCCTCCACTTT.

V is TRBV21-1 and J is TRBJ2-7. TRBV21-1 is annotated as a pseudogene. The CDR3 consists of 17 residues. CDR3 in DNA: TGTGCCAGCAGCCCTCCTCCCCTCGAGCAAATCATGACCGGGCAGTACTTC. Translation gives CASSPPPLEQIMTGQYF.

The chain joins TRBV5-8 to TRBJ1-6, with 7 bases lining up with TRBD1. CDR1 is SGHTS and CDR2 is YDEGEE in the germline V gene. This CDR3 contains 14 residues. After removal of 0 bases from V and 6 bases from J, the junction contained 0 bases not matched to a gene. The CDR3: CASSLGQGNSPLHF. As DNA, the CDR3 is TGTGCCAGCAGCTTGGGACAGGGTAATTCACCCCTCCACTTT.

This chain connects TRBV19 to TRBJ2-7, with TRBD2 matching over 8 bases. Unmatched junction bases numbered 7, after V lost 1 base and J lost 2 bases. There are 16 residues in the CDR3. Germline CDR1 reads LNHDA; CDR2 reads SQIVND (reference sequence). As DNA, the CDR3 is TGTGCCAGTAGTATAGCGGGGGGGCGAAATCCCTACGAGCAGTACTTC. This codes for CASSIAGGRNPYEQYF.

The V call is TRBV10-3, the J call TRBJ2-7; D is unresolved. This CDR3 spans 13 amino acids. Between the trimmed V and J ends, which lost 3 bases and 7 bases, there was a span of 13 bases. The germline V gene has CDR1 ENHRY and CDR2 SYGVKD. CDR3 in amino acids: CAISDGSKREQYF. The CDR3 DNA reads TGTGCCATCAGTGATGGGTCGAAAAGAGAGCAGTACTTC.

This rearrangement joins TRBV11-1 to TRBJ1-3; no firm D call. The ends were cut back, 2 bases at V and 6 bases at J, with 8 bases in the middle. CDR3 length equals 13 residues. From germline, CDR1 is SGHAT and CDR2 FQDESV (reference sequence). The DNA for the CDR3 is TGTGCCAGCAGCTTAAGTGAGGAAAACACCATATATTTT. Protein sequence: CASSLSEENTIYF.

The chain links TRBV6-5 to TRBJ2-7; perhaps TRBD1 as D (6 bases). Germline CDR1 is MNHEY and CDR2 is SVGAGI. V was cut by 4 bases and J by 1 base, with 11 bases left in between. CDR3 length: 14 residues. In nucleotides, the CDR3 is TGTGCCAGCAGTTTCGGACAGAATTCCTACGAGCAGTACTTC. This gives the protein CASSFGQNSYEQYF.

The gene calls are TRBV5-1 and TRBJ2-7; maybe TRBD2 (7 bases). V was cut by 0 bases and J by 4 bases, with 11 bases left in between. Germline assignment: CDR1 SGHRS and CDR2 YFSETQ. CDR3 length equals 14 residues. The CDR3: CASSLGGGDYEQYF. The CDR3 DNA sequence: TGCGCCAGCAGCTTGGGAGGGGGGGATTACGAGCAGTACTTC.

This chain joins TRBV2 and TRBJ2-7; D may match TRBD1 or TRBD2 (5 bases each). V gave up 3 bases and J gave up 2 bases, with 17 bases separating them. Germline V lookup: CDR1 SNHLY, CDR2 FYNNEI. The CDR3 loop spans 16 amino acids. The CDR3 is CASSDGEGLTTYEQYF. CDR3 nucleotides: TGTGCCAGCAGTGACGGAGAGGGGCTAACTACCTACGAGCAGTACTTC. Full variable domain (outside the CDR3, taken from reference TRBV2 and TRBJ2-7): EPEVTQTPSHQVTQMGQEVILRCVPISNHLYFYWYRQILGQKVEFLVSFYNNEISEKSEIFDDQFSVERPDGSNFTLKIRSTKLEDSAMYFCASSDGEGLTTYEQYFGPGTRLTVT.